This T cell receptor beta chain derives from a study of blood T cell repertoires in COVID-19. Overall study context: Researchers got acute and convalescent COVID-19 samples from the United States, Italy and Spain. In each case, the material was cDNA or gDNA derived from T cells, B-cell-depleted T cells, or PBMCs.

Cohort placement rested on clinical history that participants reported themselves. The study counted Cohort 3 donors as recovered given two negative PCRs, clearance, or symptom resolution. This CDR3 comprises 13 residues. Germline assignment: CDR1 SGHTA and CDR2 FQGNSA. Trimming cost V 5 bases and J 3 bases; bases outside gene matches: 2. Data came from immunoSEQ multiplex PCR; TCRdb stores just in-frame clones and leaves some out. The sample holds around 310,000 clones, about 90% seen once. The chain joins TRBV7-2 to TRBJ1-2, with TRBD1 identical over 8 bases. Sequencing was carried out using PBMCs or T cells enriched from blood (not recorded which). This receptor was taken from a man aged 30 to 45 who had recovered from COVID-19. This chain's CDR3 is CASSGTGDYGYTF. The CDR3 DNA reads as TGTGCCAGCAGCGGGACAGGAGACTATGGCTACACCTTC.